A selection of T cell receptor beta chains follows, all from one sample in a study of cytomegalovirus exposure and HLA in healthy donors. Assay: immunoSEQ multiplex PCR; the TCRdb copy retains only in-frame clones and omits some. The sample lists about 93,000 clones, 70% to 85% seen once, with approximately 3.9% in the top ten. Sequenced material: PBMCs. These receptors came from a man aged 45-65 years in good health and CMV-seronegative. CDR3s include the opening cysteine and the closing phenylalanine or tryptophan. Each record gives: V gene, CDR3 length, J gene, CDR3 protein.

>TRBV25-1|17|TRBJ1-3
CASSEWRPGYSGNTIYF
>TRBV7-6|15|TRBJ2-3
CASSSAPQLTDTQYF
>TRBV5-4|18|TRBJ2-2
CASSVSGTSGIRTGELFF
>TRBV9|15|TRBJ2-3
CASSASGTPPDTQYF
>TRBV19|14|TRBJ1-2
CASSLPRDTGTYPF
>TRBV5-1|14|TRBJ1-1
CASTPNGENTEAFF
>TRBV28|12|TRBJ1-1
CASSFLRDRGFF
>TRBV5-5|17|TRBJ2-6
CASNPYRGSSGANVLTF
>TRBV4-2|17|TRBJ2-1
CASSQDPPGNRNNEQFF
>TRBV7-3|18|TRBJ1-1
CASRTPGQGMPVNTEAFF
>TRBV27|14|TRBJ1-5
CASRGTGGRQPQHF
>TRBV5-5|14|TRBJ2-1
CASSLVGRDNEQFF
>TRBV29-1|13|TRBJ2-4
CSVEDIDQNIQYF
>TRBV5-1|15|TRBJ2-7
CASSKAAGASEEQYF
>TRBV6-6|15|TRBJ2-7
CASSYGLAVPDEQYF
>TRBV18|16|TRBJ1-1
CASSPPSVIRNTEAFF
>TRBV7-6|17|TRBJ1-5
CASSFFLGQHSNQPQHF
>TRBV5-4|15|TRBJ2-7
CASSSTDGSSYEQYF
>TRBV6-1|14|TRBJ2-3
CASNGQGLADTQYF
>TRBV2|16|TRBJ2-1
CASSERGHRWGNEQFF
>TRBV18|17|TRBJ2-1
CASSPDVKARVSNEQFF
>TRBV5-4|13|NA
CASSRVGPYEQYF
>TRBV6-5|15|TRBJ2-1
CASSPRGTGLDEQFF
>TRBV29-1|12|TRBJ2-2
CSAGAFTGELFF
>TRBV28|17|TRBJ1-5
CASLASPGTGSSQPQHF
>TRBV9|16|TRBJ1-1
CASSPRTETMNTEAFF
>TRBV5-1|13|TRBJ2-3
CASSLAGGDTQYF
>TRBV28|14|TRBJ2-7
CASSPPGSGYEQYF
>TRBV5-1|13|TRBJ2-7
CASALSGRYEQYF
>TRBV9|13|TRBJ2-1
CASSVLGQGGPFF
>TRBV28|15|TRBJ2-7
CASRPASGATSSQYF
>TRBV5-1|15|TRBJ2-7
CASSRGRGLSYEQYF
>TRBV19|15|TRBJ2-1
CASSTSGRADNEQFF
>TRBV4-3|17|TRBJ2-7
CASSQDWPGGSSYEQYF
>TRBV4-3|16|TRBJ2-1
CASSQVAGGGVLEQFF
>TRBV28|15|TRBJ1-2
CASSGSQGANYGYTF
>TRBV28|15|TRBJ2-3
CASSLGAVSTDTQYF
>TRBV27|13|TRBJ2-7
CASSPTGSYEQYF
>TRBV28|13|TRBJ2-7
CASSLGGGYEQYF
>TRBV10-3|13|TRBJ1-1
CAIRQTGATEAFF
>TRBV28|17|TRBJ1-1
CASRPLWASGYRTEAFF
>TRBV6-5|16|TRBJ2-1
CASSYSSGPFAGEQFF